This T cell receptor (beta chain) was retrieved from a study of T-cell memory formation after mild COVID-19. V dropped 2 bases and J dropped 15 bases, with 14 bases sitting between them. The CDR3 length is 12 residues. For this clonotype: Its target is unknown.

The TCR alpha and TCR beta cDNA libraries, bearing sample barcodes and UMIs, were generated by 5'RACE using constant-segment primers. TCRdb fed the 5' RACE reads into MiXCR, producing one record per CDR3 protein. The table records a few hundred thousand distinct CDR3 sequences, 15% to 20% of them present only once. General observations from the study: Clones contracting day 15 to 85 were balanced CD4/CD8; later expanders leaned CD4+. CD4+ clones that contracted lay mainly in CM and EM; CD8+ ones lay in EMRA. Unconfirmed was the SARS-CoV-2 specificity of second-wave clones that peaked on day 37.

The receptor was isolated from a man younger than 35 who had mild COVID-19 (a few samples of this study predate the infection). Cell type and time point are not known. The source material was PBMCs or a T cell subset sorted from them (not recorded which). The chain combines TRBV12-3 or TRBV12-4 with TRBJ2-1; D unclear. The CDR3 sequence: CASSLSLGRPFF. CDR3 nucleotides: TGTGCCAGCAGTTTAAGTCTGGGAAGGCCGTTCTTC.